This T cell receptor (beta chain) was observed in a study of blood T cell repertoires in COVID-19. Sequencing was performed with immunoSEQ multiplex PCR; in TCRdb, only in-frame clones are kept and a portion is missing. The data show about 32,000 clones, about 85% seen once. V lost 8 bases and J 7 bases, leaving 20 bases between the germline ends. Germline V lookup: CDR1 MNHEY, CDR2 SVGAGI. This CDR3 contains 14 residues. V is TRBV6-5 and J is TRBJ1-2; maybe TRBD1 (6 bases). The specimen sequenced was peripheral blood. The TCR originated in a man between 60 and 70 years old with active or convalescent COVID-19. This CDR3 is CASRPPGAYSGYTF. CDR3 nucleotides: TGTGCCAGCCGGCCCCCAGGGGCTTATTCTGGCTACACCTTC.